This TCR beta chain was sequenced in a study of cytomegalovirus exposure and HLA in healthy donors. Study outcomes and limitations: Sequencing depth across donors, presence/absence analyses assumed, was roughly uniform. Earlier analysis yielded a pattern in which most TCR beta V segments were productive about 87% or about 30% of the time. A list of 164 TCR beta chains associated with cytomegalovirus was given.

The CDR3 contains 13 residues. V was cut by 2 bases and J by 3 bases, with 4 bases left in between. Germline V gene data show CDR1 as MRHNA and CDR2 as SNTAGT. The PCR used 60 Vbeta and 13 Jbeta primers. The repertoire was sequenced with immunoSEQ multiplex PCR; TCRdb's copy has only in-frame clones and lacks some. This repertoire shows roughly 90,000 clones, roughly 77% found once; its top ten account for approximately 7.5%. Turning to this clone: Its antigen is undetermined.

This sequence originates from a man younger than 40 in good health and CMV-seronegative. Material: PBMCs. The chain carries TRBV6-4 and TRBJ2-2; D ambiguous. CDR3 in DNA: TGTGCCAGCAGTGACGGAGACACCGGGGAGCTGTTTTTT. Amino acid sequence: CASSDGDTGELFF.